Below, 15 T cell receptor beta chains from the same sample are listed, as sequenced in a study of response to subunit inactivated influenza vaccine (dated by TCRdb to the late 2010s). Libraries were constructed by RT-PCR. TCRdb shows the sequencer as Illumina HiSeq 2500. Using fastp trimming at Q25 and MiXCR clonotype assembly, TCRdb reanalyzed the public sequencing data and kept in-frame beta chains. Each record represents a unique CDR3 protein, reported with the most common genes and DNA among its rows. This sample has about 700,000 distinct CDR3 sequences in its table, and 11% to 15% of those were observed once. The top ten clonotypes cover around 7.3% of the sample. The sample consisted of PBMCs from blood, taken 14 to 15 days before vaccination. The receptors originated from a man aged 50 or older who received an inactivated influenza vaccine. Donor details come from another sample of the same person, matched by shared clones.

This clonotype was observed many times. The CDR3 region has the DNA TGTGCCAGCAGTGGGACAGACTATGGCTACACCTTC. This encodes CASSGTDYGYTF. The rearrangement joins TRBV27 to TRBJ1-2; TRBD1 matches 7 bases. This CDR3 is built from 12 residues. Per the germline V gene, CDR1 is MNHEY and CDR2 is SMNVEV (reference sequence). The J segment lost 3 bases and the V segment lost 5 bases, leaving 0 bases of the junction unmatched.

There are a few counts of this clonotype. This rearrangement joins TRBV12-3 or TRBV12-4 to TRBJ2-2; D is possibly TRBD1 or TRBD2 (6 bases each). The CDR3 is 17 residues long. Trimming left V 3 bases short and J 4 bases short, with 18 bases between. The CDR3 sequence is CASSFGGRGLGTGELFF. As DNA, the CDR3 is TGTGCCAGCAGTTTCGGGGGTCGGGGGCTGGGCACCGGGGAGCTGTTTTTT.

A few counts support this clonotype. The chain uses TRBV20-1 and TRBJ2-3; 9 positions match TRBD2. This CDR3 is 14 amino acids long. Germline V CDR1 and CDR2: DFQATT, SNEGSKA (reference sequence). J was trimmed by 4 bases and V by 2 bases; bases with no gene match: 4. CDR3: CSARLAGHPDTQYF. CDR3 in DNA: TGCAGTGCTAGACTAGCGGGGCACCCAGATACGCAGTATTTT.

The genes are TRBV30 and TRBJ2-7, with a weak D call TRBD1 (6 bases). This CDR3 has 15 amino acids. V lost 1 base to trimming and J lost 0 bases, with 13 bases between them. Germline V gene data show CDR1 as GTSNPN and CDR2 as SVGIG (reference sequence). The CDR3 region is CAWSGPQGHSYEQYF. The CDR3 coding sequence is TGTGCCTGGAGTGGCCCCCAGGGGCACTCCTACGAGCAGTACTTC.

This chain connects TRBV12-3 or TRBV12-4 to TRBJ2-2, with 9 bases lining up with TRBD1. V lost 7 bases, J lost 4 bases, and 13 bases stayed unmatched. The CDR3 runs to 17 residues. The CDR3, as DNA: TGTGCCAGCAAAGAGGGAACAGGGGGCGCGGGCACCGGGGAGCTGTTTTTT. Protein: CASKEGTGGAGTGELFF.

This chain connects TRBV4-1 to TRBJ2-2, with 8 bases fitting TRBD2. CDR1 is MGHRA, CDR2 YSYEKL, per germline. The CDR3 length is 16 residues. J was trimmed by 2 bases and V by 3 bases; bases with no gene match: 5. In DNA, the CDR3 is TGCGCCAGCAGCCAGGCTAGCGGGCCTAACACCGGGGAGCTGTTTTTT. Protein product: CASSQASGPNTGELFF.

The rearrangement links TRBV12-3 or TRBV12-4 to TRBJ2-1; D may be TRBD1 or TRBD2 (5 bases each). The CDR3 totals 15 residues. The V end lost 6 bases, the J end lost 8 bases, and 20 bases lay between the germline ends. CDR3 in amino acids: CASSSGPSPGDEQFF. As DNA, the CDR3 is TGTGCCAGCAGCTCAGGGCCCTCACCCGGGGATGAGCAGTTCTTC.

CDR3 sequence reads: CASSQDLYSGNTIYF. As DNA, the CDR3 is TGTGCCAGCAGCCAAGATCTCTACTCTGGAAACACCATATATTTT. The genes are TRBV4-2 and TRBJ1-3; D is ambiguous. The CDR3 sequence is 15 residues long. Between the trimmed V and J ends, which lost 0 bases and 0 bases, there was a span of 6 bases. Germline-derived CDR1 and CDR2 are LGHNA and YNFKEQ.

The chain joins TRBV7-8 to TRBJ1-6, with D unclear. This CDR3 contains 16 residues. The V end lost 5 bases, the J end lost 6 bases, and 17 bases lay between the germline ends. Germline V gives CDR1 SGHVS, CDR2 FQNEAQ. DNA of the CDR3: TGTGCCAGCAGCCCGAGGTTCGCTAGGCCTAATTCACCCCTCCACTTT. It yields the protein CASSPRFARPNSPLHF.

The chain links TRBV20-1 to TRBJ2-1, with TRBD2 matching 8 bases. V trimming: 4 bases; J trimming: 5 bases; junction bases outside the gene matches: 13. Per the germline V gene, CDR1 is DFQATT and CDR2 is SNEGSKA (reference sequence). This CDR3 comprises 16 residues. This CDR3 is CSANRGLALLDNEQFF. As DNA, the CDR3 is TGCAGTGCTAACCGAGGACTAGCCTTGCTCGACAATGAGCAGTTCTTC.

The rearrangement uses TRBV20-1 and TRBJ2-7; D is perhaps TRBD2 (5 bases). The germline V gene has CDR1 DFQATT and CDR2 SNEGSKA (reference sequence). V lost 0 bases and J lost 4, with 16 bases in between. The CDR3 contains 15 residues. CDR3 nucleotide sequence: TGCAGTGCTAGAGATCCGGATTCGGGATGGTACGAGCAGTACTTC. This encodes CSARDPDSGWYEQYF.

This clonotype was observed a handful of times. The chain links TRBV4-1 to TRBJ2-7; TRBD2 matches at 7 bases. The J segment lost 3 bases and the V segment lost 1 base, leaving 9 bases of the junction unmatched. The length of the CDR3 is 16 residues. Germline V CDR1 and CDR2: MGHRA, YSYEKL. CDR3 region: CASSQAPGAGLYEQYF. The CDR3 DNA reads as TGCGCCAGCAGCCAAGCCCCAGGAGCGGGGCTCTACGAGCAGTACTTC.

The genes are TRBV11-2 and TRBJ2-5, with a possible D match to TRBD1 (6 bases). Germline V gene sequence: CDR1 SGHAT, CDR2 FQNNGV. Deletions cut 5 bases from V and 5 bases from J, with 18 bases between. This CDR3 has 15 residues. The CDR3 spells CASSPTRGSRETQYF. CDR3 in DNA: TGTGCCAGCAGCCCGACCAGGGGATCTAGGGAGACCCAGTACTTC.

This clonotype was detected many times. The chain recombines TRBV24-1 with TRBJ2-3; 13 bases agree with TRBD2. Germline V gives CDR1 KGHDR, CDR2 SFDVKD. With V trimmed by 4 bases and J by 7 bases, 7 bases remained unmatched. This CDR3 comprises 16 residues. DNA for the CDR3: TGTGCCACCAGTGACACTAGCGGGAGGGCACTTCATACGCAGTATTTT. It codes for CATSDTSGRALHTQYF.

This clonotype came up a few times. The rearrangement links TRBV28 to TRBJ2-5; tentatively, D is TRBD2 (5 bases). The CDR3 covers 11 residues. Trimming took 6 bases from V and 5 from J, leaving 7 bases between them. Germline CDR1 reads MDHEN; CDR2 reads SYDVKM. The CDR3, as DNA: TGTGCCAGCAGGTCGGGGGAGACCCAGTACTTC. Protein sequence: CASRSGETQYF.